This T cell receptor beta chain is drawn from a study of CD8 T cells in ankylosing spondylitis. This CDR3 has 16 amino acids. Germline loops: CDR1 MNHNS, CDR2 SASEGT. The V gene lost 6 bases and the J gene lost 0 bases, with 17 bases spanning the gap. This clonotype was observed many times. As yet, its antigen is unknown. TCRdb called the 5' RACE reads again in MiXCR, with one record for every CDR3 protein. The sample consists of 200,000 to 300,000 distinct CDR3 sequences, roughly a tenth of them appearing once. General observations from the study: Clones linked to the disease showed a CD8+ phenotype. They occurred at relatively low frequencies in peripheral blood. Several highly homologous variants made up a TCR beta motif, and this motif appeared characteristic of ankylosing spondylitis blood. According to the report, clones linked to the disease were significantly enriched in matched synovial fluid samples taken from ankylosing spondylitis patients.

The sample was blood, either unsorted or a sorted T cell fraction (not recorded which). The receptor was derived from a male donor with ankylosing spondylitis or in good health (not recorded which). J is TRBJ1-2 and V is TRBV6-1; TRBD1 might be the D (5 bases). The CDR3 spells CASRPLSDKSNYGYTF. The CDR3 DNA is TGTGCCAGCAGACCTCTCTCGGACAAGTCTAACTATGGCTACACCTTC.